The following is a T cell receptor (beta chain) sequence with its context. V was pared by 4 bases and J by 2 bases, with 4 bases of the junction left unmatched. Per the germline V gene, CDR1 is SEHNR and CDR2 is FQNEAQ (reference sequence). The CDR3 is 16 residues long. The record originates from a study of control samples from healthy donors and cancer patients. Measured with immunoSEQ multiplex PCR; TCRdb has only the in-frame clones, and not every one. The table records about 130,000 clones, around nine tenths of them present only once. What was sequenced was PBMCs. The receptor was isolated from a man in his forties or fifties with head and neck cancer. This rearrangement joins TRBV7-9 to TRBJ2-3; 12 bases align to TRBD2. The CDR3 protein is CASSSLAGGFTDTQYF. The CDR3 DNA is TGTGCCAGCAGCTCACTAGCGGGAGGTTTCACAGATACGCAGTATTTT.